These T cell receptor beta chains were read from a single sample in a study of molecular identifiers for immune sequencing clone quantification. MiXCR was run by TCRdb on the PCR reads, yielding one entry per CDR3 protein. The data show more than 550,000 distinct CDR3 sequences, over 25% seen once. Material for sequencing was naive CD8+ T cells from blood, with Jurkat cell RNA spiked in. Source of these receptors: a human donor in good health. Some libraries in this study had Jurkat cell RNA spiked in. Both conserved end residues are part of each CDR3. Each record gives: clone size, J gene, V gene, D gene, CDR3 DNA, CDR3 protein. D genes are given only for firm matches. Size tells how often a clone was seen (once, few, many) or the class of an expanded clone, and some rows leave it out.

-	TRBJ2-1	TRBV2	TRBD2	TGTGCCAGCAGTCTAGCGGCCAGGGCCTACAATGAGCAGTTCTTC	CASSLAARAYNEQFF
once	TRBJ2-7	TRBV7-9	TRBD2	TGTGCCAGCAGCTCCCTAGCGGGGGCCAGCTCCTACAAGCAGTACTTC	CASSSLAGASSYKQYF
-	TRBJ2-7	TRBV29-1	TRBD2	TGCAGCGTTGAATCCTTTTCAGCGGGGAGTTACGGGCAGTCCTTC	CSVESFSAGSYGQSF
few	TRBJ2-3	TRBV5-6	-	TGTGCCAGCACAAGGGGGTGGACGCAGTATTTT	CASTRGWTQYF
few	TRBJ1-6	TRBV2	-	TGTGCCAGCAGTGACAAGTTAAGCTCCTATAATTCACCCCTCCACTTT	CASSDKLSSYNSPLHF
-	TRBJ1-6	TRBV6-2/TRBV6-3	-	TGTGCCAGCCAGGAGGGAACCTATAATTCACCCCACCACTTT	CASQEGTYNSPHHF
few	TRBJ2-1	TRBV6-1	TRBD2	TGTGCCAGCAGGCGCACTAGCGGGAGGTGGACCTACAATGAGCAGTTCTTC	CASRRTSGRWTYNEQFF
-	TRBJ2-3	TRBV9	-	TGTGCCAGCAGCGCAAGGCCCGGGCCCCGCACAGATACGCAGTATTTT	CASSARPGPRTDTQYF
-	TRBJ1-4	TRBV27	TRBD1	TGTGCCAGCAGTTTGGGGCAGGGGGTCGAAAAACTGTTTTTT	CASSLGQGVEKLFF
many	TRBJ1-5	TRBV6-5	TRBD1	TGTGCCAGCAGCCCTGACAGGGGGCCCAATCAGCCCCAGCATTTT	CASSPDRGPNQPQHF
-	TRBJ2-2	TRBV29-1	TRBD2	TGCAGCGTCGGGGGGGCCGGGGAGCTGTTTTTT	CSVGGAGELFF
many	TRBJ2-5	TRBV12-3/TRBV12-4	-	TGTGCCAGCAGAGACCGGGACCCATACCAAGAGACCCAGTACTTC	CASRDRDPYQETQYF
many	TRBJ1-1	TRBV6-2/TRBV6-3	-	TGTGCCAGCAGTTTTCGGGTCCCTGAAGCTTTCTTT	CASSFRVPEAFF
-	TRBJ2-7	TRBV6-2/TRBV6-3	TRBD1	TGTGCCAGCAGTTATTCCGACCGGGACAGGGGACCTAGGAAGGACTACGAGCAGTACTTC	CASSYSDRDRGPRKDYEQYF
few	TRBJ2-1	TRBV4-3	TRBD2	TGCGCCAGCAGGGCGGGGACTAGTCAATACAATGAGCAGTTCTTC	CASRAGTSQYNEQFF
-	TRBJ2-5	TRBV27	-	TGTGCCAGCGGCGAGAGTGGGGTAGAGACCCAGTACTTC	CASGESGVETQYF
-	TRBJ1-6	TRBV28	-	TGTGCCACCTCTAGGGGTTCTAATGATTCACCCCTCCACTTT	CATSRGSNDSPLHF
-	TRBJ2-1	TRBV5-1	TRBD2	TGCGCCAGCAGCTTGATGGGGGTAGCGGGAGGTTTAGATGAGCAGTTCTTC	CASSLMGVAGGLDEQFF
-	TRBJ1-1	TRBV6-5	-	TGTGCCAGCAATTACGGGGGGATGAACACTGAAGCTTTCTTT	CASNYGGMNTEAFF
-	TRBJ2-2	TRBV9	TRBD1	TGTGCCAGCAGCGTAGGACAGGGCCGTCCGATCGGGGAGCTGTTTTTT	CASSVGQGRPIGELFF